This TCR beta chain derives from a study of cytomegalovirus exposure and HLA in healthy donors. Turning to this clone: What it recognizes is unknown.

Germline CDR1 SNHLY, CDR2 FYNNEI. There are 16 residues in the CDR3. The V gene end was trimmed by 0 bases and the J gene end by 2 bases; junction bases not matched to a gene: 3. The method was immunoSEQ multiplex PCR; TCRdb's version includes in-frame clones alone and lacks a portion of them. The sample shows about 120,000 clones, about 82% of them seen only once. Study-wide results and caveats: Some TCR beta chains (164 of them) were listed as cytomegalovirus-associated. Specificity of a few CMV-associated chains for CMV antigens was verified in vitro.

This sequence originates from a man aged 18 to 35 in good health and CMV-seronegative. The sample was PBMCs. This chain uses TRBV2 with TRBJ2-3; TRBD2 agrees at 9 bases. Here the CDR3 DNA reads TGTGCCAGCAGTGAAGCCCTAGCGGGAAACACAGATACGCAGTATTTT. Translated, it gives CASSEALAGNTDTQYF.